This T cell receptor (beta chain) is drawn from a study of T-cell memory formation after mild COVID-19. CDR3 length: 15 amino acids. Germline V CDR1 and CDR2: SGHAT, FQDESV (reference sequence). V was trimmed by 4 bases and J by 1 base, leaving 12 bases between them. TCRdb re-called the 5' RACE reads with MiXCR, one entry per CDR3 protein. The data contain about 470,000 distinct CDR3 sequences, roughly 25% of them singletons. This TCR was recovered from an adult woman who had mild COVID-19 (a few samples of this study predate the infection). Cell type and time point are not known. The chain employs TRBV11-1 and TRBJ2-3; no reliable D call. Sequencing input: PBMCs or a T cell subset sorted from them (not recorded which). This CDR3 is CASSSQMGGTDTQYF. DNA of the CDR3: TGTGCCAGCAGCTCCCAGATGGGCGGCACAGATACGCAGTATTTT.